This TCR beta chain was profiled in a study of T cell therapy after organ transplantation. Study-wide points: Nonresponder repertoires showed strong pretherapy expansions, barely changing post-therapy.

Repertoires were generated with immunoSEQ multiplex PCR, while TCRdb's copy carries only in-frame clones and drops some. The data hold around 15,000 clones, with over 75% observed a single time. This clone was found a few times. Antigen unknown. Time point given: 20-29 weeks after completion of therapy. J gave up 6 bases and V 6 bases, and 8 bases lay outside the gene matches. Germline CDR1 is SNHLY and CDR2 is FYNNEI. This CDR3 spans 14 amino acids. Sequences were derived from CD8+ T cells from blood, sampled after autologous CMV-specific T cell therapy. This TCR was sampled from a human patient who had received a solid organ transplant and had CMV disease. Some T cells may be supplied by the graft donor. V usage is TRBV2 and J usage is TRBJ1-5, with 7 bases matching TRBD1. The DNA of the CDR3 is TGTGCCAGCAGCTTGACAGGGCTTGTTCAGCCCCAGCATTTT. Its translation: CASSLTGLVQPQHF.